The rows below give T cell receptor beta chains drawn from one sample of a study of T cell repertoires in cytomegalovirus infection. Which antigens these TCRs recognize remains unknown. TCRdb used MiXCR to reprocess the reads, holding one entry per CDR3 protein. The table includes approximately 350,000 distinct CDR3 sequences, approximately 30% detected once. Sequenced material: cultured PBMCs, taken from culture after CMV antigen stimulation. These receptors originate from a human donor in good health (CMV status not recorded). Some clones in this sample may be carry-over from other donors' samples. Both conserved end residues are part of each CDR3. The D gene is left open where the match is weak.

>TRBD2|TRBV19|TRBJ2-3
CASKRSSGNPADTQYF
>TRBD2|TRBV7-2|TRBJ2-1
CASSLSSGSLYNEQFF
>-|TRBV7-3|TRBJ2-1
CASSLGRGGEQFF
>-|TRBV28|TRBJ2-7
CASSITGALSYEQYF
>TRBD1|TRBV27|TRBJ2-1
CASSLPGGYGEQFF
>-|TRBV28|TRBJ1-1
CASSSTGMNTEAFF
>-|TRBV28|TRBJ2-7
CASSSTGTGLPSYEQYF
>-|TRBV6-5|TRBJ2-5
CASMASGGTQYF
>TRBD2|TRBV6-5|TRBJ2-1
CASSRTSGGYNEQFF
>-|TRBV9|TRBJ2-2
CASSATLAAGELFF
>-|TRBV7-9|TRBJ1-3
CASSLADNRNTIYF
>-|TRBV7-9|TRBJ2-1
CASSPTWTNEQFF
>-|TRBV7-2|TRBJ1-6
CASSGTRQGGTSPLHF
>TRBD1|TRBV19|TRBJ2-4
CARGTGGGLLVKNIQYF
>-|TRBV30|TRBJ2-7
CAWSVRGSHEQYF
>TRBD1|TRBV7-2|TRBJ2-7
CASSLEIRGWYEQYF
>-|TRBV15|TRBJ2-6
CATSTGSGANVLTF
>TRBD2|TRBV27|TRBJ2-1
CASVNLAGPTSSYNEQFF
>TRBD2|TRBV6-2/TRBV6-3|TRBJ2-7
CASSLTSGKDEQYF
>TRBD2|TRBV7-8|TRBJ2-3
CASRRPSGSKSGTDTQYF
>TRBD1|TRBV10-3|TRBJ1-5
CAISESILGTGQDQPQHF
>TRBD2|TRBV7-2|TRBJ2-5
CASSLAGLAGAETQYF
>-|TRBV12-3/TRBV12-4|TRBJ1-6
CASSHRGGDSPLHF
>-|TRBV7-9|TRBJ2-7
CASSPASGSPEQYF
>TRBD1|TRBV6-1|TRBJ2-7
CASSSTGFDGEQYF
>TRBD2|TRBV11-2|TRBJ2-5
CASSSNLLAGGQETQYF